These T cell receptor beta chains were read from a single sample in a study of beta chain features in type 1 diabetes. The assay was immunoSEQ multiplex PCR, and TCRdb's table has in-frame clones only and misses some. The sample lists approximately 120,000 clones; approximately 39% were seen once. The sequencing sample was made of stem cell memory CD4+ T cells from blood. These TCRs come from a woman between 18 and 29 years old in good health. CDR3s include the opening cysteine and the closing phenylalanine or tryptophan. D genes are given only for firm matches. The size entry is marked missing in some rows and otherwise reads once, few, many or a size class.

J gene: TRBJ2-7; D gene: TRBD2; V gene: TRBV5-6; clone size: NA; CDR3 protein: CASSLVGATSGYEQYF; CDR3 DNA: TGTGCCAGCAGCTTGGTTGGGGCGACTAGCGGATACGAGCAGTACTTC
J gene: TRBJ1-1; D gene: NA; V gene: TRBV6-4; clone size: NA; CDR3 protein: CASSDPAGKAFF; CDR3 DNA: TGTGCCAGCAGTGACCCTGCCGGGAAAGCTTTCTTT
J gene: TRBJ2-7; D gene: TRBD2; V gene: TRBV27; clone size: few; CDR3 protein: CASCERGTYEQYF; CDR3 DNA: TGTGCCAGTTGCGAGCGGGGAACCTACGAGCAGTACTTC
J gene: TRBJ2-2; D gene: TRBD2; V gene: TRBV27; clone size: NA; CDR3 protein: CASSFQREFTGELFF; CDR3 DNA: TGTGCCAGCAGTTTTCAGCGGGAGTTCACCGGGGAGCTGTTTTTT
J gene: TRBJ2-5; D gene: NA; V gene: TRBV30; clone size: few; CDR3 protein: CAWSVVRGLQETQYF; CDR3 DNA: TGTGCCTGGAGTGTTGTCCGGGGACTCCAAGAGACCCAGTACTTC
J gene: TRBJ2-1; D gene: NA; V gene: TRBV10-3; clone size: NA; CDR3 protein: CAIGQRTLWVSNEQFF; CDR3 DNA: TGTGCCATCGGGCAAAGGACTCTGTGGGTCAGCAATGAGCAGTTCTTC
J gene: TRBJ2-7; D gene: NA; V gene: TRBV7-9; clone size: NA; CDR3 protein: CASAGTTTYEQYF; CDR3 DNA: TGTGCCAGCGCAGGGACAACCACCTACGAGCAGTACTTC
J gene: TRBJ2-5; D gene: TRBD2; V gene: TRBV15; clone size: NA; CDR3 protein: CATSRAPLGLAGETQYF; CDR3 DNA: TGTGCCACCAGCAGAGCACCGTTAGGACTAGCCGGGGAGACCCAGTACTTC
J gene: TRBJ2-1; D gene: TRBD2; V gene: TRBV7-9; clone size: few; CDR3 protein: CASSSAVGLAGLYNEQFF; CDR3 DNA: TGTGCCAGCAGCTCCGCCGTGGGACTAGCGGGACTGTACAATGAGCAGTTCTTC
J gene: TRBJ1-1; D gene: NA; V gene: TRBV19; clone size: NA; CDR3 protein: CASSPTGVLEAFF; CDR3 DNA: TGTGCCAGTAGTCCGACAGGAGTTTTGGAAGCTTTCTTT
J gene: TRBJ1-2; D gene: NA; V gene: TRBV18; clone size: NA; CDR3 protein: CASSPSGRAVRGYTF; CDR3 DNA: TGTGCCAGCTCACCATCGGGCAGGGCCGTTCGGGGCTACACCTTC
J gene: TRBJ2-7; D gene: TRBD2; V gene: TRBV28; clone size: NA; CDR3 protein: CASRKARGGNYEQYF; CDR3 DNA: TGTGCCAGTCGAAAAGCGCGGGGGGGAAATTACGAGCAGTACTTC
J gene: TRBJ2-7; D gene: TRBD2; V gene: TRBV18; clone size: once; CDR3 protein: CASSPPNLAGGYEQYF; CDR3 DNA: TGTGCCAGCTCACCCCCGAATCTAGCGGGAGGATACGAGCAGTACTTC
J gene: TRBJ2-1; D gene: NA; V gene: TRBV27; clone size: NA; CDR3 protein: CASSVRGHLYNEQFF; CDR3 DNA: TGTGCCAGCAGTGTACGCGGACACCTTTACAATGAGCAGTTCTTC
J gene: TRBJ1-1; D gene: NA; V gene: TRBV18; clone size: NA; CDR3 protein: CASSPEMGRMNTEAFF; CDR3 DNA: TGTGCCAGCTCACCAGAGATGGGGCGGATGAACACTGAAGCTTTCTTT
J gene: TRBJ2-7; D gene: TRBD2; V gene: TRBV5-1; clone size: few; CDR3 protein: CASSWGGYEQYF; CDR3 DNA: TGCGCCAGCAGCTGGGGGGGCTACGAGCAGTACTTC
J gene: TRBJ2-5; D gene: TRBD2; V gene: TRBV20-1; clone size: NA; CDR3 protein: CSVAGEETQYF; CDR3 DNA: TGCAGTGTAGCGGGGGAAGAGACCCAGTACTTC
J gene: TRBJ2-1; D gene: TRBD2; V gene: TRBV7-9; clone size: NA; CDR3 protein: CASSLVSGRLARGEQFF; CDR3 DNA: TGTGCCAGCAGCTTAGTTTCGGGTCGACTAGCCCGGGGTGAGCAGTTCTTC
J gene: TRBJ2-1; D gene: TRBD1; V gene: TRBV18; clone size: NA; CDR3 protein: CASSPTGGNEQFF; CDR3 DNA: TGTGCCAGCTCACCTACAGGGGGGAATGAGCAGTTCTTC
J gene: TRBJ2-7; D gene: NA; V gene: TRBV28; clone size: few; CDR3 protein: CASRSDFYEQYF; CDR3 DNA: TGTGCCAGCAGATCTGACTTCTACGAGCAGTACTTC
J gene: TRBJ2-7; D gene: TRBD1; V gene: TRBV18; clone size: NA; CDR3 protein: CASSLDRGLGYEQYF; CDR3 DNA: TGTGCCAGCTCACTCGACAGGGGGCTGGGCTACGAGCAGTACTTC
J gene: TRBJ2-6; D gene: NA; V gene: TRBV5-1; clone size: few; CDR3 protein: CASSLSGSSGANVLTF; CDR3 DNA: TGCGCCAGCAGCTTGTCCGGTTCCTCTGGGGCCAACGTCCTGACTTTC
J gene: TRBJ2-5; D gene: NA; V gene: TRBV6-5; clone size: NA; CDR3 protein: CASSYSEGAQYF; CDR3 DNA: TGTGCCAGCAGTTACTCCGAGGGGGCCCAGTACTTC
J gene: TRBJ2-7; D gene: TRBD2; V gene: TRBV10-3; clone size: NA; CDR3 protein: CAISEVSGSYEQYF; CDR3 DNA: TGTGCCATCAGTGAGGTTAGCGGGAGCTACGAGCAGTACTTC
J gene: TRBJ2-5; D gene: NA; V gene: TRBV27; clone size: NA; CDR3 protein: CASSLYQYQETQYF; CDR3 DNA: TGTGCCAGCAGTCTATACCAGTACCAAGAGACCCAGTACTTC
J gene: TRBJ2-3; D gene: NA; V gene: TRBV11-2; clone size: NA; CDR3 protein: CASSLRLPPSDTQYF; CDR3 DNA: TGTGCCAGCAGCTTAAGACTCCCGCCCTCAGATACGCAGTATTTT
J gene: TRBJ2-3; D gene: NA; V gene: TRBV9; clone size: NA; CDR3 protein: CASSVGYTDTQYF; CDR3 DNA: TGTGCCAGCAGCGTAGGTTACACAGATACGCAGTATTTT
J gene: TRBJ1-2; D gene: NA; V gene: TRBV7-9; clone size: NA; CDR3 protein: CASSLMLQGYGYTF; CDR3 DNA: TGTGCCAGCAGCTTAATGCTTCAGGGCTATGGCTACACCTTC
J gene: TRBJ2-1; D gene: TRBD2; V gene: TRBV6-5; clone size: few; CDR3 protein: CASSYSWTSGSYEQFF; CDR3 DNA: TGTGCCAGCAGTTACTCGTGGACTAGCGGGAGCTATGAGCAGTTCTTC
J gene: TRBJ2-5; D gene: TRBD2; V gene: TRBV7-2; clone size: NA; CDR3 protein: CASSFGTSGGPQETQYF; CDR3 DNA: TGTGCCAGCAGCTTCGGGACTAGCGGGGGACCTCAAGAGACCCAGTACTTC
J gene: TRBJ2-7; D gene: NA; V gene: TRBV7-8; clone size: NA; CDR3 protein: CASSQLSSEQYF; CDR3 DNA: TGTGCCAGCAGCCAACTGTCAAGCGAGCAGTACTTC
J gene: TRBJ1-5; D gene: NA; V gene: TRBV28; clone size: few; CDR3 protein: CASRGLGAQHF; CDR3 DNA: TGTGCCAGCAGAGGACTCGGGGCCCAGCATTTT
J gene: TRBJ2-7; D gene: TRBD2; V gene: TRBV30; clone size: few; CDR3 protein: CAWSSGIPYEQYF; CDR3 DNA: TGTGCCTGGAGTAGCGGGATCCCCTACGAGCAGTACTTC
J gene: TRBJ2-1; D gene: TRBD2; V gene: TRBV19; clone size: NA; CDR3 protein: CASSIVLAVNNEQFF; CDR3 DNA: TGTGCCAGTAGTATAGTACTAGCGGTAAACAATGAGCAGTTCTTC
J gene: TRBJ2-1; D gene: TRBD2; V gene: TRBV5-1; clone size: NA; CDR3 protein: CASRGGGSYNEQFF; CDR3 DNA: TGCGCCAGCAGAGGCGGGGGGTCCTACAATGAGCAGTTCTTC
J gene: TRBJ1-3; D gene: TRBD1; V gene: TRBV6-6; clone size: few; CDR3 protein: CASMDRGFGNTIYF; CDR3 DNA: TGTGCCAGCATGGACAGGGGCTTTGGAAACACCATATATTTT
J gene: TRBJ2-2; D gene: TRBD1; V gene: TRBV9; clone size: NA; CDR3 protein: CASSPRARGSAGELFF; CDR3 DNA: TGTGCCAGCAGCCCCCGGGCCAGGGGGTCGGCCGGGGAGCTGTTTTTT